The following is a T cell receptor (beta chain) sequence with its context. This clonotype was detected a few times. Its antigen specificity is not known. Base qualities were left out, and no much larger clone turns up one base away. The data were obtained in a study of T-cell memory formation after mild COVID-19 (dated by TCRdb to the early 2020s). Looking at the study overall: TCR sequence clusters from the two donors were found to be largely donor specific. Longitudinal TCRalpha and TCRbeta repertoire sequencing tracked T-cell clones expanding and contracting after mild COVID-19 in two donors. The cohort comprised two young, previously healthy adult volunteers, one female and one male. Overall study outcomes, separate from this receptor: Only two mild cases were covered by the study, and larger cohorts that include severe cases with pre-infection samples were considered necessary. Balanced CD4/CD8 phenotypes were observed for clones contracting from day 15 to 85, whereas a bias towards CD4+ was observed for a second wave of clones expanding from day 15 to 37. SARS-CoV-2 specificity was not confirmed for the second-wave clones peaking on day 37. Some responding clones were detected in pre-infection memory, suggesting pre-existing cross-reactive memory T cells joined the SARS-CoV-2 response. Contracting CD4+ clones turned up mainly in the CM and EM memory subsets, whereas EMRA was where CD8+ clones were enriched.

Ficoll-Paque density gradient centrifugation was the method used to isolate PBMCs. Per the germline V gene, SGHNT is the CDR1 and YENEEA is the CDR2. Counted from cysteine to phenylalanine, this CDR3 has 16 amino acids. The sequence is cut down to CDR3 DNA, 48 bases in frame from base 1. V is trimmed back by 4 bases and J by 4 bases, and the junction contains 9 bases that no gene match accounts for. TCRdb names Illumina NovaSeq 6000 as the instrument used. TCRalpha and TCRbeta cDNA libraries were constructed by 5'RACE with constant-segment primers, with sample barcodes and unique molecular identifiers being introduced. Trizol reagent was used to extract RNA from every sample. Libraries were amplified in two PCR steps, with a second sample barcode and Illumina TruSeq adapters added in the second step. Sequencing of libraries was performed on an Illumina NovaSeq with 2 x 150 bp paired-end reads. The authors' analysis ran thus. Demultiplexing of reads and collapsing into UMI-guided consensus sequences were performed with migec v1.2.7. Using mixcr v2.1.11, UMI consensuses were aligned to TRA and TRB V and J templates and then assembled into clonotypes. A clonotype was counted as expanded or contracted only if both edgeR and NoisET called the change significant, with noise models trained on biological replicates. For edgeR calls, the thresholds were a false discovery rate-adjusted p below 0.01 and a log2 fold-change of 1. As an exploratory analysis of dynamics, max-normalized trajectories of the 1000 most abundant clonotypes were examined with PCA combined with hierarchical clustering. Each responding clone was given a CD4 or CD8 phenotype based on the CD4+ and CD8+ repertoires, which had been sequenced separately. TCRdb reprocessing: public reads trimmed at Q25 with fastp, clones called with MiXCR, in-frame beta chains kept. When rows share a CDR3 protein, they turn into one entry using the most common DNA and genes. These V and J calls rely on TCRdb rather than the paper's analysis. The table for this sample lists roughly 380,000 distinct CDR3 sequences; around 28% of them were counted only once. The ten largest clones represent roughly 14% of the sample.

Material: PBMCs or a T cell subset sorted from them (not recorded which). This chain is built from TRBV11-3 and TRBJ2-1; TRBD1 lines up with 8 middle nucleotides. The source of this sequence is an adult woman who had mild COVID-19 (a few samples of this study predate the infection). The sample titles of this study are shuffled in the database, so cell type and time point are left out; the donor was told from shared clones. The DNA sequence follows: TGTGCCAGCAGCTCCCGGCCGGACAGGGCGTACAATGAGCAGTTCTTC. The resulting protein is CASSSRPDRAYNEQFF. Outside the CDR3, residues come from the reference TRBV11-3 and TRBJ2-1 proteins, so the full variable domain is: EAGVVQSPRYKIIEKKQPVAFWCNPISGHNTLYWYLQNLGQGPELLIRYENEEAVDDSQLPKDRFSAERLKGVDSTLKIQPAELGDSAVYLCASSSRPDRAYNEQFFGPGTRLTVL.